Following are 10 T cell receptor beta chains from one sample sequenced in a study of brain T cells in children with intractable seizures (dated by TCRdb to 2020 to 2022). Library preparation was by the immunoSEQ multiplex PCR assay. In TCRdb, the immuneACCESS table is reduced to in-frame sequences with V and J assigned. These tables do not hold every clone; where another copy was compared, an unresolved V gene accounts for under half, and the others remain unexplained. A total of about 80,000 clones appear in this sample, approximately 90% of them only once. The ten biggest clones cover around 24% of the sample. According to the study, the label for this sample's time point signals: resected brain tissue, or blood drawn just prior to surgery. The material sequenced was peripheral blood, taken at surgery. These receptors came from a girl aged 2-10 years with Rasmussen encephalitis and intractable seizures.

This sequence joins TRBV7-3 and TRBJ2-1; the D gene is possibly TRBD2 (7 bases). V shed 2 bases and J shed 0 bases, with 14 bases lying between them. The CDR3 consists of 17 residues. Germline lookup yields CDR1 SGHTA and CDR2 FQGTGA. The CDR3 nucleotides are TGTGCCAGCAGCTTACGCGGCGGGGGCAGCTCCTACAATGAGCAGTTCTTC. Translating it yields CASSLRGGGSSYNEQFF.

This chain connects TRBV6-6 to TRBJ2-3; 11 positions agree with TRBD2. CDR3 length equals 16 residues. With V trimmed by 4 bases and J by 3 bases, 6 bases remained unmatched. Germline V CDR1 and CDR2: MNHNY, SVGAGI (reference sequence). The DNA of the CDR3 is TGTGCCAGCAGTTGGCGGACTAGCGGGCAGACAGATACGCAGTATTTT. Its translation is CASSWRTSGQTDTQYF.

The table lists this clone with a few counts. The V call is TRBV9, the J call TRBJ1-2; TRBD1 matches at 7 bases. CDR3 length: 15 residues. J was trimmed by 2 bases and V by 3 bases; bases with no gene match: 7. The germline gives CDR1 SGDLS, CDR2 YYNGEE. The CDR3 bases are TGTGCCAGCAGCGGAACAGGGGACATGAACTATGGCTACACCTTC. Protein: CASSGTGDMNYGYTF.

The CDR3 DNA follows: TGTGCCAGTACGTCAGCGGACGGGGTTAACTATCAGCCCCAGCATTTT. Amino acids: CASTSADGVNYQPQHF. V is TRBV19 and J is TRBJ1-5; D gene uncertain. Germline V lookup: CDR1 LNHDA, CDR2 SQIVND (reference sequence). The V and J ends lost 7 bases and 5 bases respectively, with 21 bases between them. The CDR3 extends over 16 amino acids.

This chain links TRBV11-2 with TRBJ1-4, with a possible D match to TRBD1 (5 bases). The length of the CDR3 is 15 residues. The ends were cut back, 2 bases at V and 0 bases at J, with 7 bases in the middle. The germline CDR1 and CDR2 sequences are SGHAT and FQNNGV. The CDR3 DNA sequence: TGTGCCAGCAGCTTAAGGGGAGCAACTAATGAAAAACTGTTTTTT. This encodes CASSLRGATNEKLFF.

The chain uses TRBV28 and TRBJ1-1, with 8 positions matching TRBD1. Per germline, CDR1 MDHEN and CDR2 SYDVKM. This CDR3 contains 14 residues. V shed 3 bases, J shed 5 bases, and the junction held 5 bases outside the gene matches. CDR3 sequence (DNA): TGTGCCAGCAGTTTCCAGGGGGCGGGGACTGAAGCTTTCTTT. Encoded protein: CASSFQGAGTEAFF.

The chain couples TRBV7-9 to TRBJ2-5; TRBD2 matches at 9 bases. The CDR3 runs 16 residues. The germline V gene encodes CDR1 SEHNR and CDR2 FQNEAQ (reference sequence). V shed 1 base and J 4 bases; nucleotides not matched to a gene: 7. Written as DNA, the CDR3 is TGTGCCAGCAGCTTAGGGTTAGCGGGAGTGGCAGAGACCCAGTACTTC. The encoded protein is CASSLGLAGVAETQYF.

The gene calls are TRBV3-1 (or the pseudogene TRBV3-2) and TRBJ1-6, with 7 bases fitting TRBD1. Trimming removed 4 bases from V and 8 bases from J; junction bases left unmatched: 11. CDR3 length: 16 residues. The germline V gene has CDR1 LGHDT and CDR2 YNNKEL (reference sequence). CDR3 coding DNA: TGTGCCAGCAGCCTACTAAACAGGGGAGGCGATTCACCCCTCCACTTT. Amino acid sequence: CASSLLNRGGDSPLHF.

The chain joins TRBV28 to TRBJ1-2; 7 bases fit TRBD1. V gave up 5 bases and J gave up 5 bases; unmatched junction bases: 11. Looked up from germline, CDR1 is MDHEN and CDR2 is SYDVKM. The CDR3 covers 15 residues. CDR3 bases: TGTGCCAGCAGTCCAGCCGACAGGGTTCGATATGGCTACACCTTC. This encodes CASSPADRVRYGYTF.

This clone was observed a single time. The V and J genes are TRBV7-8 and TRBJ2-3; the match to TRBD2 covers 8 bases. The trim removed 2 bases at V and 5 bases at J, leaving 9 bases unmatched. From germline, CDR1 is SGHVS and CDR2 FQNEAQ. The CDR3 runs to 16 residues. The CDR3 DNA is TGTGCCAGCAGCTTAATGCGGCGGGAGGCTGAAGATACGCAGTATTTT. Translated, it gives CASSLMRREAEDTQYF.